The rows below give T cell receptor beta chains drawn from one sample of a study of T cells after yellow fever vaccination. TCRdb used MiXCR to reprocess the 5' RACE reads, holding one entry per CDR3 protein. The data contain over 250,000 distinct CDR3 sequences, approximately 4% of them singletons. The input for sequencing was PBMCs, taken 5 days after the yellow fever booster vaccination. The receptors stem from a man aged 18 to 35 who received the YFV17D yellow fever vaccine. The CDR3 runs from the conserved cysteine through the conserved F or W. A D gene is named only where the DNA matches it firmly. A clone size is listed for some rows: how often the clone was seen (once, few, many), or a class if it is expanded.

CDR3 protein: CASSRDSGRAVTGELFF
CDR3 DNA: TGCGCCAGCAGCCGTGATAGCGGGAGGGCCGTCACCGGGGAGCTGTTTTTT
V gene: TRBV4-1
D gene: TRBD2
clone size: few
J gene: TRBJ2-2

CDR3 protein: CASRVGTGGSVGYTF
CDR3 DNA: TGTGCCAGCAGGGTCGGGACAGGGGGCTCCGTTGGCTACACCTTC
V gene: TRBV12-3/TRBV12-4
D gene: TRBD1
clone size: -
J gene: TRBJ1-2

CDR3 protein: CASSYLAGANVLTF
CDR3 DNA: TGTGCCAGCAGTTACCTCGCTGGGGCCAACGTCCTGACTTTC
V gene: TRBV6-5
D gene: -
clone size: many
J gene: TRBJ2-6

CDR3 protein: CASSLSRANQPQHF
CDR3 DNA: TGTGCCAGCAGCTTGAGCAGGGCCAATCAGCCCCAGCATTTT
V gene: TRBV7-8
D gene: -
clone size: many
J gene: TRBJ1-5

CDR3 protein: CSATPRDWGWETQYF
CDR3 DNA: TGCAGTGCTACACCCCGGGACTGGGGCTGGGAGACCCAGTACTTC
V gene: TRBV20-1
D gene: -
clone size: -
J gene: TRBJ2-5

CDR3 protein: CASSLGGLDGYTF
CDR3 DNA: TGTGCCAGCAGCCTTGGGGGTTTGGATGGCTACACCTTC
V gene: TRBV6-5
D gene: -
clone size: -
J gene: TRBJ1-2

CDR3 protein: CASSLEGQGTRSFF
CDR3 DNA: TGCGCCAGCAGCTTGGAGGGACAGGGAACGAGGTCTTTCTTT
V gene: TRBV5-1
D gene: TRBD1
clone size: -
J gene: TRBJ1-1

CDR3 protein: CASRLYGSDTQYF
CDR3 DNA: TGTGCCAGCAGGTTATATGGTTCAGATACGCAGTATTTT
V gene: TRBV7-8
D gene: -
clone size: -
J gene: TRBJ2-3

CDR3 protein: CASSIGTTSSYNEQFF
CDR3 DNA: TGTGCCAGTAGTATAGGGACGACTAGCTCCTACAATGAGCAGTTCTTC
V gene: TRBV19
D gene: -
clone size: -
J gene: TRBJ2-1

CDR3 protein: CASSQDPDRVNTGELFF
CDR3 DNA: TGCGCCAGCAGCCAAGATCCGGACAGGGTGAACACCGGGGAGCTGTTTTTT
V gene: TRBV4-3
D gene: TRBD1
clone size: few
J gene: TRBJ2-2

CDR3 protein: CASSQRTGAQTQYF
CDR3 DNA: TGTGCCAGCAGCCAAAGGACAGGGGCGCAGACCCAGTACTTC
V gene: TRBV3-1
D gene: TRBD1
clone size: few
J gene: TRBJ2-5

CDR3 protein: CASSRKEGFGTDTQYF
CDR3 DNA: TGTGCCAGCAGTCGGAAGGAGGGGTTTGGCACAGATACGCAGTATTTT
V gene: TRBV14
D gene: -
clone size: -
J gene: TRBJ2-3

CDR3 protein: CASSYAARGGGEQFF
CDR3 DNA: TGTGCCAGCAGTTACGCGGCTAGAGGGGGCGGAGAGCAGTTCTTC
V gene: TRBV6-6
D gene: TRBD1
clone size: once
J gene: TRBJ2-1

CDR3 protein: CASSEQGSGQPQHF
CDR3 DNA: TGTGCCAGCAGTGAACAGGGTAGTGGTCAGCCCCAGCATTTT
V gene: TRBV2
D gene: -
clone size: many
J gene: TRBJ1-5

CDR3 protein: CASSLGQGRGLTEAFF
CDR3 DNA: TGTGCCAGCAGCCTAGGACAGGGCCGGGGCTTGACTGAAGCTTTCTTT
V gene: TRBV7-9
D gene: TRBD1
clone size: -
J gene: TRBJ1-1

CDR3 protein: CSASGGQETQYF
CDR3 DNA: TGCAGTGCTAGCGGGGGACAAGAGACCCAGTACTTC
V gene: TRBV20-1
D gene: -
clone size: many
J gene: TRBJ2-5

CDR3 protein: CASSLVAGGPHEQFF
CDR3 DNA: TGTGCCAGCAGCTTAGTAGCGGGGGGTCCCCATGAGCAGTTCTTC
V gene: TRBV7-8
D gene: TRBD2
clone size: many
J gene: TRBJ2-1

CDR3 protein: CASSLRASRGGLNTQYF
CDR3 DNA: TGTGCCAGCAGCTTGAGGGCCTCGCGGGGGGGTTTGAATACGCAGTATTTT
V gene: TRBV7-2
D gene: TRBD2
clone size: -
J gene: TRBJ2-3

CDR3 protein: CAIRAPSTGELFF
CDR3 DNA: TGTGCCATCCGGGCCCCGAGCACCGGGGAGCTGTTTTTT
V gene: TRBV10-3
D gene: -
clone size: few
J gene: TRBJ2-2

CDR3 protein: CASSYSGTGGSEPQHF
CDR3 DNA: TGTGCCAGCAGTTACTCCGGGACAGGGGGTTCGGAGCCCCAGCATTTT
V gene: TRBV6-6
D gene: TRBD1
clone size: few
J gene: TRBJ1-5

CDR3 protein: CASSQWWRIGKLFF
CDR3 DNA: TGCGCCAGCAGTCAGTGGTGGAGGATAGGAAAACTGTTTTTT
V gene: TRBV23-1
D gene: -
clone size: many
J gene: TRBJ1-4

CDR3 protein: CASSQVGTSGGGTAFF
CDR3 DNA: TGCGCCAGCAGCCAAGTCGGTACTAGCGGGGGGGGTACCGCGTTCTTC
V gene: TRBV4-1
D gene: TRBD2
clone size: -
J gene: TRBJ2-1

CDR3 protein: CASTLWGGRGTFF
CDR3 DNA: TGTGCCAGCACCCTTTGGGGGGGCCGGGGTACGTTCTTC
V gene: TRBV28
D gene: -
clone size: once
J gene: TRBJ2-1

CDR3 protein: CASSLHLSTGELFF
CDR3 DNA: TGTGCCAGCAGCCTACATCTTAGCACCGGGGAGCTGTTTTTT
V gene: TRBV7-9
D gene: -
clone size: many
J gene: TRBJ2-2

CDR3 protein: CASSPLGAGGYNEQFF
CDR3 DNA: TGTGCCAGCAGCCCCCTCGGGGCGGGGGGTTACAATGAGCAGTTCTTC
V gene: TRBV14
D gene: TRBD2
clone size: few
J gene: TRBJ2-1

CDR3 protein: CASRSILLAGEETQYF
CDR3 DNA: TGTGCCAGCAGATCGATCCTCCTAGCGGGGGAAGAGACCCAGTACTTC
V gene: TRBV7-9
D gene: TRBD2
clone size: -
J gene: TRBJ2-5

CDR3 protein: CASRPGQVGDQPQHF
CDR3 DNA: TGTGCCAGCAGACCAGGACAGGTTGGCGATCAGCCCCAGCATTTT
V gene: TRBV12-3/TRBV12-4
D gene: TRBD1
clone size: -
J gene: TRBJ1-5

CDR3 protein: CSARDSWGTDTQYF
CDR3 DNA: TGCAGTGCTAGGGACAGCTGGGGCACAGATACGCAGTATTTT
V gene: TRBV20-1
D gene: -
clone size: many
J gene: TRBJ2-3

CDR3 protein: CSARTSGSYNEQFF
CDR3 DNA: TGCAGTGCTAGAACTAGCGGCTCCTACAATGAGCAGTTCTTC
V gene: TRBV20-1
D gene: TRBD2
clone size: many
J gene: TRBJ2-1

CDR3 protein: CASSPMTGAPYEQYF
CDR3 DNA: TGTGCCAGCTCACCCATGACAGGGGCGCCCTACGAGCAGTACTTC
V gene: TRBV18
D gene: TRBD1
clone size: -
J gene: TRBJ2-7

CDR3 protein: CASSLSGSETQYF
CDR3 DNA: TGTGCCAGCAGCTTATCCGGGTCGGAGACCCAGTACTTC
V gene: TRBV7-8
D gene: -
clone size: many
J gene: TRBJ2-5

CDR3 protein: CASSLLGLETQYF
CDR3 DNA: TGTGCCAGCAGTTTATTAGGGTTGGAGACCCAGTACTTC
V gene: TRBV28
D gene: -
clone size: -
J gene: TRBJ2-5

CDR3 protein: CASSLALKIFNEQFF
CDR3 DNA: TGTGCCAGCAGCTTAGCGCTAAAGATTTTCAATGAGCAGTTCTTC
V gene: TRBV7-9
D gene: -
clone size: few
J gene: TRBJ2-1

CDR3 protein: CASSHLGGGDQPQHF
CDR3 DNA: TGTGCCAGCAGCCACCTGGGGGGGGGAGATCAGCCCCAGCATTTT
V gene: TRBV4-2
D gene: -
clone size: many
J gene: TRBJ1-5

CDR3 protein: CASSLYLRDRSSETQYF
CDR3 DNA: TGTGCCAGCAGCCTATACCTCCGGGACAGGAGTTCGGAGACCCAGTACTTC
V gene: TRBV7-8
D gene: TRBD1
clone size: few
J gene: TRBJ2-5

CDR3 protein: CASSFGQRNNYGYTF
CDR3 DNA: TGTGCCAGCAGTTTTGGACAGCGAAATAACTATGGCTACACCTTC
V gene: TRBV6-5
D gene: -
clone size: -
J gene: TRBJ1-2

CDR3 protein: CASSPEHAGGHEQYF
CDR3 DNA: TGTGCCAGCTCACCAGAGCACGCAGGGGGCCACGAGCAGTACTTC
V gene: TRBV18
D gene: TRBD1
clone size: -
J gene: TRBJ2-7

CDR3 protein: CATSRVDSHTEAFF
CDR3 DNA: TGTGCCACCAGCAGGGTTGACAGTCACACTGAAGCTTTCTTT
V gene: TRBV15
D gene: -
clone size: many
J gene: TRBJ1-1

CDR3 protein: CASHPLRVRGTDTQYF
CDR3 DNA: TGTGCCAGCCACCCCCTGAGAGTAAGAGGGACAGATACGCAGTATTTT
V gene: TRBV12-3/TRBV12-4
D gene: -
clone size: few
J gene: TRBJ2-3

CDR3 protein: CASGPGQVNEKLFF
CDR3 DNA: TGTGCCAGCGGTCCGGGACAGGTTAATGAAAAACTGTTTTTT
V gene: TRBV2
D gene: TRBD1
clone size: -
J gene: TRBJ1-4

CDR3 protein: CASSPSLRGSWEQYF
CDR3 DNA: TGTGCCAGCAGCCCCTCGCTGCGGGGTAGTTGGGAGCAGTACTTC
V gene: TRBV13
D gene: -
clone size: -
J gene: TRBJ2-7

CDR3 protein: CASSSSGGIDEQFF
CDR3 DNA: TGTGCCAGCAGTTCAAGCGGGGGGATCGATGAGCAGTTCTTC
V gene: TRBV6-2/TRBV6-3
D gene: TRBD2
clone size: -
J gene: TRBJ2-1